This T cell receptor beta chain appears in the sequencing data of a study of T-cell memory formation after mild COVID-19. Study information: The TCR clusters were mostly specific to one donor.

The ends were cut back, 1 base at V and 3 bases at J, with 6 bases in the middle. The CDR3 has 13 amino acids. This clonotype was seen a few times. What it binds is not known. Via MiXCR, TCRdb re-called the 5' RACE reads, giving one row per CDR3 protein. Counted here are 95,000 to 120,000 distinct CDR3 sequences, around 17% occurring once; the ten biggest clones make up approximately 5.5%. Study observations and caveats: Chiefly within CM and EM were the contracting CD4+ clones; CD8+ ones were within EMRA. Cross-reactive memory seemingly joined, as some responding clones were found in pre-infection memory.

This receptor was taken from a man between 18 and 35 years old who had mild COVID-19 (a few samples of this study predate the infection). Cell type and time point are not known. The sequencing sample was made of PBMCs or a T cell subset sorted from them (not recorded which). The chain couples TRBV12-3 or TRBV12-4 to TRBJ2-5, with D unresolved. In nucleotides, the CDR3 is TGTGCCAGCAGTTTAGGCCAGAAAGAGACCCAGTACTTC. This encodes CASSLGQKETQYF.